Following are 29 T cell receptor beta chains from one sample sequenced in a study of blood T cell repertoires in COVID-19. Using immunoSEQ multiplex PCR, the repertoire was profiled, and TCRdb retains in-frame clones only, with some absent. Among hundreds of thousands of clones, 85% to 90% were seen once, and the ten largest hold roughly a sixth. The sample consisted of PBMCs or T cells enriched from blood (not recorded which). The receptors shown here come from a man in his late teens or twenties who had recovered from COVID-19.

The chain uses TRBV19 and TRBJ2-3, with TRBD2 matching over 7 bases. In germline, CDR1 is LNHDA, CDR2 SQIVND (reference sequence). J was trimmed by 2 bases and V by 6 bases; bases with no gene match: 5. This CDR3 has 14 amino acids. The chain's CDR3 is CASRLAAYTDTQYF. In DNA, the CDR3 is TGTGCCAGTAGGCTAGCGGCCTACACAGATACGCAGTATTTT.

This clone appeared a single time. The V gene is TRBV7-9, the J gene TRBJ1-6; 8 nucleotides align to TRBD1. Germline V gene sequence: CDR1 SEHNR, CDR2 FQNEAQ (reference sequence). The CDR3 runs 15 residues. Germline trimming cut 4 bases from V and 5 bases from J; bases unmatched to any gene: 4. The CDR3 DNA sequence: TGTGCCAGCAGCTCAGGGGGCGGACATAATTCACCCCTCCACTTT. It codes for CASSSGGGHNSPLHF.

This sequence joins TRBV5-1 and TRBJ1-2; D is perhaps TRBD1 (6 bases). This CDR3 has 14 residues. CDR1 and CDR2 from the germline V gene are SGHRS and YFSETQ. Trimming removed 2 bases from V and 5 bases from J, with 13 bases in between. CDR3 bases: TGCGCCAGCAGCTTTCCGGACAGACTATATGGCTACACCTTC. This codes for CASSFPDRLYGYTF.

This chain links TRBV27 with TRBJ1-1, with unresolved D. The V gene lost 10 bases and the J gene lost 4 bases, with 19 bases spanning the gap. In germline, CDR1 is MNHEY, CDR2 SMNVEV (reference sequence). The CDR3 runs to 14 residues. CDR3 sequence: CATSWGPGVTEAFF. DNA of the CDR3: TGTGCCACGAGTTGGGGTCCCGGGGTCACTGAAGCTTTCTTT.

The CDR3 DNA is TGTGCCAGCAGGGCCACAGGGGCCAGGACTGAAGCTTTCTTT. This sequence encodes CASRATGARTEAFF. The chain uses TRBV11-2 and TRBJ1-1, with 7 bases matching TRBD1. Germline V lookup: CDR1 SGHAT, CDR2 FQNNGV. After removal of 6 bases from V and 5 bases from J, the junction contained 9 bases not matched to a gene. CDR3 length: 14 amino acids.

The gene calls are TRBV5-1 and TRBJ2-3; tentatively, D is TRBD2 (7 bases). The CDR3 is 16 residues long. Germline assignment: CDR1 SGHRS and CDR2 YFSETQ. The V end was cut by 0 bases, the J end by 4 bases, with 15 bases between. As DNA, the CDR3 is TGCGCCAGCAGCTTGGGGGACCCGGGGGGCGCAGATACGCAGTATTTT. As protein: CASSLGDPGGADTQYF. The full variable domain, its missing parts supplied by reference TRBV5-1 and TRBJ2-3, is KAGVTQTPRYLIKTRGQQVTLSCSPISGHRSVSWYQQTPGQGLQFLFEYFSETQRNKGNFPGRFSGRQFSNSRSEMNVSTLELGDSALYLCASSLGDPGGADTQYFGPGTRLTVL.

The chain uses TRBV5-1 and TRBJ2-4; TRBD2 is a possible D gene (6 bases). Trimming stripped 4 bases from V and 6 bases from J, with 14 bases between. The CDR3 is 14 amino acids. Germline CDR1 reads SGHRS; CDR2 reads YFSETQ. The CDR3 nucleotides read TGCGCCAGCAGCATGGGAAACGGGGGAAACATTCAGTACTTC. Protein: CASSMGNGGNIQYF.

The V and J genes are TRBV6-7 and TRBJ1-1, with TRBD1 as a possible D gene (6 bases). TRBV6-7 is recorded as an ORF, its role being uncertain. Trimming left V 0 bases short and J 2 bases short, with 16 bases between. The CDR3 loop spans 17 amino acids. The CDR3 DNA reads as TGTGCCAGCAGTTACTCGAGGACAGACGCCTGCAACACTGAAGCTTTCTTT. Translation gives CASSYSRTDACNTEAFF.

V gene TRBV7-8 combines with J gene TRBJ1-1, with D tentatively TRBD1 (6 bases). This CDR3 contains 13 residues. V was cut by 1 base and J by 11 bases, with 14 bases left in between. CDR1 is SGHVS, CDR2 FQNEAQ, per germline. The CDR3 DNA reads as TGTGCCAGCAGCTTAGAGGGGGTCTCCGGGGCTTTCTTT. It is translated as CASSLEGVSGAFF.

This clone showed up just once. The gene calls are TRBV2 and TRBJ2-1; TRBD2 matches 10 bases. Per the germline V gene, CDR1 is SNHLY and CDR2 is FYNNEI. After removal of 6 bases from V and 13 bases from J, the junction contained 12 bases not matched to a gene. The CDR3 has 14 amino acids. CDR3 amino acids: CASRLGLAGVGQFF. Written as DNA, the CDR3 is TGTGCCAGCAGGCTAGGCCTAGCGGGAGTTGGTCAGTTCTTC.

The genes are TRBV19 and TRBJ2-7, with D maybe TRBD1 (5 bases). CDR1 and CDR2 from the germline V gene are LNHDA and SQIVND (reference sequence). Trimming removed 5 bases at V and 4 bases at J, with 21 bases between. The CDR3 is 16 amino acids. The CDR3 is CASSLGHRHAAYEQYF. DNA for the CDR3: TGTGCCAGTAGTCTCGGACATCGACACGCGGCTTACGAGCAGTACTTC. Full variable domain (rest looked up from reference TRBV19 and TRBJ2-7): DGGITQSPKYLFRKEGQNVTLSCEQNLNHDAMYWYRQDPGQGLRLIYYSQIVNDFQKGDIAEGYSVSREKKESFPLTVTSAQKNPTAFYLCASSLGHRHAAYEQYFGPGTRLTVT.

In nucleotides, the CDR3 is TGTGCCAGCAGCCCGAGGGAAACTGAAGCTTTCTTT. This translates into CASSPRETEAFF. This chain links TRBV7-9 with TRBJ1-1; D not resolved. V was clipped by 5 bases and J by 5 bases, with 9 bases between them. This CDR3 has 12 amino acids. Germline V gene sequence: CDR1 SEHNR, CDR2 FQNEAQ (reference sequence). The full variable domain, rest sourced from reference TRBV7-9 and TRBJ1-1, is DTGVSQNPRHKITKRGQNVTFRCDPISEHNRLYWYRQTLGQGPEFLTYFQNEAQLEKSRLLSDRFSAERPKGSFSTLEIQRTEQGDSAMYLCASSPRETEAFFGQGTRLTVV.

J is TRBJ2-7 and V is TRBV5-1; possibly TRBD2 for D (7 bases). Per germline, CDR1 SGHRS and CDR2 YFSETQ. Trimming stripped 2 bases from V and 4 bases from J, with 19 bases between. CDR3 size: 16 residues. The CDR3 region is CASSFAGGQLPYEQYF. CDR3 sequence (DNA): TGCGCCAGCAGCTTCGCCGGGGGGCAGCTCCCTTACGAGCAGTACTTC.

This chain uses TRBV6-6 with TRBJ1-5, with 9 nucleotides matching TRBD1. The V and J ends lost 3 bases and 4 bases, in that order; junction bases with no gene match: 4. From germline, CDR1 is MNHNY and CDR2 SVGAGI (reference sequence). The CDR3 has 15 residues. CDR3 coding DNA: TGTGCCAGCAGTTATGGGACAGGGCTAAATCAGCCCCAGCATTTT. Translation: CASSYGTGLNQPQHF.

The rearrangement joins TRBV3-1 (or the pseudogene TRBV3-2) to TRBJ1-1; no firm D call. V was trimmed by 3 bases and J by 6 bases, leaving 8 bases between them. The CDR3 runs to 12 residues. Germline V CDR1 and CDR2: LGHDT, YNNKEL (reference sequence). The CDR3 DNA follows: TGTGCCAGCAGCCATTCAAGCGCTGAAGCTTTCTTT. Its protein product is CASSHSSAEAFF.

The chain recombines TRBV27 with TRBJ2-7; D possibly corresponds to TRBD1 (6 bases). The germline V and J ends were trimmed by 6 bases and 1 base, with 19 bases remaining between them. The V gene's germline CDR1 is MNHEY and CDR2 SMNVEV (reference sequence). This CDR3 has 16 residues. CDR3 bases: TGTGCCAGCAGGCCTAACACAGGGAGTGGTTCCTACGAGCAGTACTTC. Translating gives CASRPNTGSGSYEQYF.

CDR3 DNA sequence: TGTGCCAGCGGGCGGACAGGGACCACTGAAGCTTTCTTT. Its translation: CASGRTGTTEAFF. J is TRBJ1-1 and V is TRBV19, with TRBD1 identical over 8 bases. J lost 4 bases, V lost 9 bases, and 7 bases had no gene match. From germline, CDR1 is LNHDA and CDR2 SQIVND (reference sequence). This CDR3 spans 13 amino acids. The full variable domain, with the rest looked up from reference TRBV19 and TRBJ1-1, is DGGITQSPKYLFRKEGQNVTLSCEQNLNHDAMYWYRQDPGQGLRLIYYSQIVNDFQKGDIAEGYSVSREKKESFPLTVTSAQKNPTAFYLCASGRTGTTEAFFGQGTRLTVV.

The J gene is TRBJ2-7, the V gene TRBV19, with TRBD1 as a possible D gene (5 bases). The CDR3 contains 16 residues. V shed 3 bases and J shed 0 bases, with 15 bases lying between them. Germline lookup yields CDR1 LNHDA and CDR2 SQIVND (reference sequence). The CDR3 sequence: CASSIRAGLSSYEQYF. CDR3 sequence (DNA): TGTGCCAGTAGTATTCGTGCAGGGCTAAGCTCCTACGAGCAGTACTTC.

The chain links TRBV7-2 to TRBJ1-5; D is undetermined. Trimming left V 5 bases short and J 4 bases short, with 9 bases between. The CDR3 extends over 13 amino acids. CDR1 and CDR2 from the germline V gene are SGHTA and FQGNSA. In nucleotides, the CDR3 is TGTGCCAGCAGCACCAGTTATAATCAGCCCCAGCATTTT. Protein product: CASSTSYNQPQHF.

The chain couples TRBV6-5 to TRBJ1-1; TRBD1 is a possible D gene (5 bases). V was trimmed by 11 bases and J by 5 bases, leaving 15 bases between them. Germline CDR1 MNHEY, CDR2 SVGAGI. This CDR3 region has 12 residues. This CDR3 reads CAVAGPRTEAFF. The DNA for the CDR3 is TGTGCCGTTGCGGGGCCGCGTACTGAAGCTTTCTTT.

In its sample, this clone was seen a few times. The gene calls are TRBV30 and TRBJ2-2; 10 nucleotides line up with TRBD1. CDR1 is GTSNPN and CDR2 is SVGIG in the germline V gene (reference sequence). Trimming cost V 3 bases and J 6 bases; bases outside gene matches: 4. The CDR3 consists of 14 residues. The CDR3 DNA is TGTGCCTGGAGATCAGGACAGGGGGCCGGGGAGCTGTTTTTT. As protein: CAWRSGQGAGELFF.

The rearrangement links TRBV23-1 to TRBJ2-7; tentatively, D is TRBD1 (5 bases). TRBV23-1 is recorded as an ORF, its role being uncertain. V shed 4 bases and J shed 1 base, with 17 bases lying between them. The CDR3 is 16 residues long. The chain's CDR3 is CASSRLTRGYSYEQYF. The CDR3 coding sequence is TGCGCCAGCAGTCGACTCACAAGGGGCTATTCCTACGAGCAGTACTTC.

This chain's CDR3 is CASSLQGGYTEAFF. The CDR3 DNA reads TGTGCCAGCAGTTTACAGGGGGGATACACTGAAGCTTTCTTT. The chain has TRBV27 and TRBJ1-1; 7 bases map to TRBD1. The V gene end was trimmed by 2 bases and the J gene end by 3 bases; junction bases not matched to a gene: 3. The CDR3 runs to 14 residues. Germline CDR1 MNHEY, CDR2 SMNVEV (reference sequence).

V usage is TRBV25-1 and J usage is TRBJ2-3, with D unresolved. The CDR3 totals 13 residues. V was shortened by 5 bases and J by 1 base, with 7 bases between the two germline ends. Germline assignment: CDR1 MGHDK and CDR2 SYGVNS. The CDR3 is CASSLAGTDTQYF. CDR3 bases: TGTGCCAGCAGTTTGGCAGGCACAGATACGCAGTATTTT.

This chain joins TRBV19 and TRBJ2-7, with 7 bases fitting TRBD1. V lost 5 bases to trimming and J lost 3 bases; unmatched junction nucleotides: 7. This CDR3 has 14 residues. Germline V lookup: CDR1 LNHDA, CDR2 SQIVND (reference sequence). The CDR3 loop is CASSPGTAIYEQYF. CDR3 sequence (DNA): TGTGCCAGTAGTCCGGGGACAGCGATCTACGAGCAGTACTTC.

The chain uses TRBV5-1 and TRBJ1-3; possible D gene TRBD1, 5 bases. The V end was cut by 1 base, the J end by 0 bases, with 11 bases between. Germline CDR1 is SGHRS and CDR2 is YFSETQ. The CDR3 loop spans 16 amino acids. The CDR3 region has the DNA TGCGCCAGCAGCTTGATTTATCAGGGCTCTGGAAACACCATATATTTT. Translation gives CASSLIYQGSGNTIYF.

The chain's CDR3 is CASRTTGKTYEQYF. Here the CDR3 DNA reads TGTGCCAGCAGAACAACAGGGAAGACGTACGAGCAGTACTTC. The V gene is TRBV6-5, the J gene TRBJ2-7, with D tentatively TRBD1 (6 bases). Trimming cost V 6 bases and J 4 bases, with 16 bases left between them. Germline V gives CDR1 MNHEY, CDR2 SVGAGI. This CDR3 is built from 14 residues.

The chain joins TRBV12-3 or TRBV12-4 to TRBJ1-1, with D tentatively TRBD1 (6 bases). The CDR3 contains 13 residues. Trimming took 3 bases from V and 4 from J, leaving 9 bases between them. The CDR3 sequence is CASSFQGTTEAFF. The CDR3 nucleotides are TGTGCCAGCAGTTTCCAGGGGACCACTGAAGCTTTCTTT.

This chain uses TRBV7-9 with TRBJ1-5; D not certain. Germline CDR1 reads SEHNR; CDR2 reads FQNEAQ (reference sequence). V gave up 4 bases and J gave up 1 base, with 11 bases separating them. The CDR3 covers 15 residues. The CDR3 loop reads CASSYGAESNQPQHF. The CDR3 DNA reads TGTGCCAGCAGCTATGGAGCAGAGAGCAATCAGCCCCAGCATTTT.